These T cell receptor beta chains were read from a single sample in a study of blood T cell repertoires in COVID-19. Here immunoSEQ multiplex PCR was the method, and the copy in TCRdb shows in-frame clones only, minus some. Counted here are 70,000 to 100,000 clones, around 91% occurring once; the ten biggest clones make up about 4.3%. Material: peripheral blood. Receptors originate from a woman aged 80 or older with active or convalescent COVID-19. Each CDR3 is given with its conserved first and last residue. The D gene is left open where the match is weak. Part of the rows lack a size; the others show once, few, many or a class for expanded clones.

d_call | j_call | clone_size | v_call | cdr3_aa | cdr3_nt
- | TRBJ2-1 | - | TRBV5-1 | CASSLGPNNEQFF | TGCGCCAGCAGCTTGGGTCCTAACAATGAGCAGTTCTTC
TRBD1 | TRBJ1-2 | - | TRBV4-3 | CASSSDRGPLNYGYTF | TGCGCCAGCAGCTCGGACAGGGGACCTCTTAACTATGGCTACACCTTC
- | TRBJ1-2 | - | TRBV15 | CATSRVTQGEYGYTF | TGTGCCACCAGCAGAGTCACACAGGGCGAATATGGCTACACCTTC
- | TRBJ1-4 | - | TRBV15 | CATSIPQATTNEKLFF | TGTGCCACCAGCATCCCCCAAGCCACAACTAATGAAAAACTGTTTTTT
- | TRBJ2-1 | - | TRBV19 | CASSKIGTPGYSEQFF | TGTGCCAGTAGTAAAATCGGAACCCCCGGTTACAGCGAGCAGTTCTTC
TRBD2 | TRBJ2-2 | - | TRBV28 | CASSLLGLAGELVTGELFF | TGTGCCAGCAGTTTATTAGGCCTAGCGGGAGAATTGGTCACCGGGGAGCTGTTTTTT
TRBD2 | TRBJ2-1 | - | TRBV6-4 | CATTPGTSGGEQFF | TGTGCCACCACTCCGGGAACTAGCGGGGGTGAGCAGTTCTTC
TRBD1 | TRBJ1-2 | - | TRBV19 | CASSTTGTGVSTNGYTF | TGTGCCAGTAGTACAACCGGGACAGGGGTCTCAACTAATGGCTACACCTTC
TRBD2 | TRBJ2-5 | - | TRBV7-2 | CASSSGLAGVKTQYF | TGTGCCAGCAGCTCGGGACTAGCGGGTGTAAAGACCCAGTACTTC
TRBD1 | TRBJ2-3 | - | TRBV7-2 | CASSLLGPGQGVSDTQYF | TGTGCCAGCAGCTTACTGGGGCCGGGACAGGGGGTTTCAGATACGCAGTATTTT
TRBD1 | TRBJ2-7 | once | TRBV19 | CASSNKGQLYEQYF | TGTGCCAGTAGTAATAAGGGACAGCTCTACGAGCAGTACTTC
- | TRBJ2-7 | - | TRBV11-2 | CASSLGSGSYEQYF | TGTGCCAGCAGCTTAGGTTCCGGGTCCTACGAGCAGTACTTC
- | TRBJ2-5 | - | TRBV29-1 | CSVRGGTGLQETQYF | TGCAGCGTTAGGGGTGGAACAGGTCTCCAAGAGACCCAGTACTTC
TRBD2 | TRBJ2-1 | - | TRBV5-1 | CASSLDGRADGEQFF | TGCGCCAGCAGCTTGGACGGGAGGGCCGACGGTGAGCAGTTCTTC
TRBD2 | TRBJ2-1 | - | TRBV6-5 | CASSLTSGSSGEQFF | TGTGCCAGCAGTTTGACTAGCGGGAGTTCTGGTGAGCAGTTCTTC
- | TRBJ1-2 | - | TRBV29-1 | CSALTGYWNGYTF | TGCAGCGCCCTTACAGGGTATTGGAATGGCTACACCTTC
TRBD1 | TRBJ1-2 | - | TRBV7-2 | CASSLVEGAYGYTF | TGTGCCAGCAGCTTAGTGGAGGGGGCCTATGGCTACACCTTC
TRBD1 | TRBJ1-5 | once | TRBV4-3 | CASSQDPYRTGGSQPQHF | TGCGCCAGCAGCCAAGATCCATACAGGACAGGGGGGAGTCAGCCCCAGCATTTT
- | TRBJ2-1 | - | TRBV5-1 | CASTRGGVGEQFF | TGCGCCAGCACCCGTGGAGGGGTGGGTGAGCAGTTCTTC
TRBD1 | TRBJ1-5 | few | TRBV30 | CAWSVRQGAYQPQHF | TGTGCCTGGAGTGTACGACAGGGGGCGTATCAGCCCCAGCATTTT
- | TRBJ1-4 | - | TRBV19 | CASRNFGGEDEKLFF | TGTGCCAGTAGGAATTTCGGGGGGGAGGATGAAAAACTGTTTTTT
TRBD2 | TRBJ2-1 | - | TRBV7-3 | CASSAVLAGGWGNEQFF | TGTGCCAGCAGCGCCGTACTAGCGGGAGGATGGGGCAATGAGCAGTTCTTC
TRBD2 | TRBJ2-3 | once | TRBV19 | CASSWTSADTQYF | TGTGCCAGCTCCTGGACTAGCGCAGATACGCAGTATTTT
TRBD2 | TRBJ2-1 | - | TRBV6-2/TRBV6-3 | CASTPGGSNSYNEQFF | TGTGCCAGCACCCCGGGGGGATCTAACTCCTACAATGAGCAGTTCTTC
- | TRBJ2-3 | once | TRBV29-1 | CSVVLAGTDTQYF | TGCAGCGTTGTCCTAGCTGGCACAGATACGCAGTATTTT
TRBD2 | TRBJ2-1 | - | TRBV7-9 | CASSPGLAGGFNEQFF | TGTGCCAGCAGCCCGGGCCTAGCGGGAGGTTTCAATGAGCAGTTCTTC
- | TRBJ2-7 | - | TRBV5-4 | CASSLDLGVFRYF | TGTGCCAGCAGCTTGGATTTAGGGGTATTCCGGTACTTC
TRBD2 | TRBJ2-7 | - | TRBV7-9 | CASSPRPGLAGVGEQYF | TGTGCCAGCAGCCCACGCCCGGGACTAGCGGGAGTTGGCGAGCAGTACTTC
- | TRBJ1-1 | - | TRBV15 | CATTFNTGRLTEAFF | TGTGCCACCACCTTTAATACAGGGCGTCTGACTGAAGCTTTCTTT
- | TRBJ1-5 | - | TRBV24-1 | CATSGVAGGIDQPQHF | TGTGCCACCAGTGGTGTGGCGGGGGGCATCGATCAGCCCCAGCATTTT
- | TRBJ2-3 | - | TRBV28 | CASSTYTDTQYF | TGTGCCAGCAGCACTTACACAGATACGCAGTATTTT
TRBD1 | TRBJ1-5 | - | TRBV24-1 | CATSEPGQGHQPQHF | TGTGCCACCAGTGAACCGGGACAGGGTCATCAGCCCCAGCATTTT
TRBD1 | TRBJ1-1 | - | TRBV19 | CASSTRTGGNTEAFF | TGTGCCAGTAGTACTCGGACAGGTGGGAACACTGAAGCTTTCTTT
- | TRBJ2-2 | - | TRBV6-5 | CATNTGTSYTGELFF | TGTGCCACCAACACCGGGACATCGTACACCGGGGAGCTGTTTTTT
- | TRBJ1-5 | - | TRBV3-1/TRBV3-2 | CASSQDPGQNNQPQHF | TGTGCCAGCAGCCAAGATCCAGGACAGAACAATCAGCCCCAGCATTTT
- | TRBJ1-2 | - | TRBV6-2/TRBV6-3 | CASSPQGDNYGYTF | TGTGCCAGCAGTCCACAGGGAGATAACTATGGCTACACCTTC